This passage covers 30 T cell receptor beta chains from one sample sequenced in a study of cytomegalovirus exposure and HLA in healthy donors (dated by TCRdb to 2017 to 2019). Library method: the immunoSEQ multiplex PCR assay. For the multiplex PCR, a mixture combining 60 forward primers for TCR Vbeta segments and 13 reverse primers for TCR Jbeta segments was used. TCRdb carries this immuneACCESS record with in-frame sequences only. Its versions omit some clonotypes, under half of them owing to an unresolved V gene in the studies checked, with the rest unexplained. Present in this sample are about 100,000 clones, about four fifths of which were seen just once. Of the sample, 3.5% to 4.5% is held by the ten largest clones. The sequencing input was PBMCs. The receptors here all came from a female donor in good health and CMV-seropositive.

The chain uses TRBV13 and TRBJ2-5; 8 bases agree with TRBD2. V was pared by 0 bases and J by 5 bases, with 2 bases of the junction left unmatched. This CDR3 is built from 14 residues. CDR1 and CDR2 (germline): PRHDT, FYEKMQ (reference sequence). CDR3 coding DNA: TGTGCCAGCAGCTTAGGCGGGGGGGCTGAGACCCAGTACTTC. Translated, it gives CASSLGGGAETQYF.

The rearrangement uses TRBV14 and TRBJ2-5; a weak D match, TRBD1 (6 bases). In germline, CDR1 is SGHDN, CDR2 FVKESK. V was clipped by 4 bases and J by 3 bases, with 12 bases between them. The CDR3 is made up of 14 amino acids. The CDR3 spells CASSRLDREETQYF. The CDR3 DNA reads TGTGCCAGCAGCCGACTGGACAGAGAAGAGACCCAGTACTTC.

The CDR3 here is CASKIDGAETFF. CDR3 bases: TGTGCCAGCAAGATCGACGGAGCGGAGACTTTCTTT. The rearrangement uses TRBV2 and TRBJ1-1; D not resolved. Trimming took off 7 bases at V and 12 bases at J, with 18 bases between the two ends. The CDR3 covers 12 residues. Germline V gene lookup returns CDR1 SNHLY and CDR2 FYNNEI.

The chain combines TRBV19 with TRBJ2-5; perhaps TRBD1 as D (6 bases). The V and J ends lost 4 bases and 4 bases respectively, with 13 bases between them. The length of the CDR3 is 14 residues. CDR1 and CDR2 (germline): LNHDA, SQIVND (reference sequence). The CDR3 nucleotides read TGTGCCAGTAGTAGTCCGACAGGCTCAGAGACCCAGTACTTC. As protein: CASSSPTGSETQYF.

J is TRBJ2-3 and V is TRBV21-1; the D call TRBD1 from the table was never checked on the DNA. TRBV21-1 is a pseudogene segment. The CDR3 spans 18 residues. The CDR3 DNA is TGTGCCAGCAGCAAAGAACCTTCCAGGTGTCTCCTCACAGATACGCAGTATTTT. Its translation is CASSKEPSRCLLTDTQYF.

This rearrangement joins TRBV7-9 to TRBJ1-2; 7 bases align to TRBD1. This CDR3 is 16 amino acids long. In germline, CDR1 is SEHNR, CDR2 FQNEAQ (reference sequence). After removal of 1 base from V and 9 bases from J, the junction contained 14 bases not matched to a gene. The CDR3 nucleotides are TGTGCCAGCAGCTTAGTCACCCCGACAGGGCGTGAGAGCTACACCTTC. Translated: CASSLVTPTGRESYTF.

A few counts support this clone. The rearrangement uses TRBV19 and TRBJ2-1; D may be TRBD1 (6 bases). The CDR3 spans 15 residues. The V and J ends lost 10 bases and 5 bases respectively, with 21 bases between them. In germline, CDR1 is LNHDA, CDR2 SQIVND (reference sequence). CDR3 DNA sequence: TGTGCCACCCGGAGGACAGCCGGAGTAGACAATGAGCAGTTCTTC. It translates to CATRRTAGVDNEQFF.

The chain is built from TRBV19 and TRBJ2-7, with D possibly TRBD1 on 5 matching bases. Germline V gene sequence: CDR1 LNHDA, CDR2 SQIVND (reference sequence). The CDR3 consists of 12 residues. The CDR3 spells CPPPMAGKKPYF. The CDR3 region has the DNA TGTCCCCCACCCATGGCAGGGAAAAAACCGTACTTC.

This chain uses TRBV27 with TRBJ2-2; D might be TRBD2 (6 bases). Trimming took 10 bases from V and 4 from J, leaving 16 bases between them. Looked up from germline, CDR1 is MNHEY and CDR2 is SMNVEV (reference sequence). The CDR3 spans 14 residues. CDR3 region: CATSGTASTGELFF. The CDR3 DNA reads TGTGCCACCTCCGGGACTGCGAGCACCGGGGAGCTGTTTTTT.

In DNA form, the CDR3 reads TGCAGCGTTGTCGTCCAGGGGAAAGCCAAAAACATTCAGTACTTC. The encoded protein is CSVVVQGKAKNIQYF. The chain employs TRBV29-1 and TRBJ2-4; D perhaps matches TRBD1 (6 bases). Trimming took off 4 bases at V and 0 bases at J, with 13 bases between the two ends. The CDR3 totals 15 residues. Germline V lookup: CDR1 SQVTM, CDR2 ANQGSEA.

This chain links TRBV4-3 with TRBJ1-6; D possibly corresponds to TRBD1 (6 bases). CDR1 and CDR2 (germline): LGHNA, YSLEER. The CDR3 runs to 17 residues. Deletions cut 4 bases from V and 7 bases from J, with 20 bases between. CDR3 bases: TGCGCCAGCAGCCCCATGGGCAGGGGAGCTCCGAATTCACCCCTCCACTTT. Residues: CASSPMGRGAPNSPLHF.

The chain links TRBV13 to TRBJ2-2; 14 bases line up with TRBD2. The CDR3 length is 18 residues. The V and J ends lost 5 bases and 7 bases, in that order; junction bases with no gene match: 12. Germline V gives CDR1 PRHDT, CDR2 FYEKMQ (reference sequence). The CDR3 region has the DNA TGTGCCAGCAGCAAAACAAAGACTAGCGGGAGGGGTGTCGGGGAGCTGTTTTTT. As protein: CASSKTKTSGRGVGELFF.

The chain uses TRBV4-1 and TRBJ1-1; D ambiguous. Per the germline V gene, CDR1 is MGHRA and CDR2 is YSYEKL. Trimming cost V 4 bases and J 10 bases, with 16 bases left between them. The CDR3 is 13 residues long. CDR3 sequence reads: CASSLQDSRGAFF. As DNA, the CDR3 is TGCGCCAGCAGCCTTCAGGACTCTCGGGGAGCTTTCTTT.

Notes on this clone: Its ends do not fully match the called genes, so a read error is possible. The chain carries TRBV7-9 and TRBJ2-1; TRBD1 agrees at 8 bases. The CDR3 contains 16 residues. CDR1 and CDR2 from the germline V gene are SEHNR and FQNEAQ (reference sequence). In DNA, the CDR3 is TGTTCCAGCAGCTCCTGGCCGGACAGGGATTACAATGAGCAGTTCTTC. It is translated as CSSSSWPDRDYNEQFF. Full variable domain (rest looked up from reference TRBV7-9 and TRBJ2-1): DTGVSQNPRHKITKRGQNVTFRCDPISEHNRLYWYRQTLGQGPEFLTYFQNEAQLEKSRLLSDRFSAERPKGSFSTLEIQRTEQGDSAMYLCSSSSWPDRDYNEQFFGPGTRLTVL.

This clone was detected a few times. The genes are TRBV2 and TRBJ1-5; D is possibly TRBD1 (6 bases). Germline values: CDR1 SNHLY, CDR2 FYNNEI. The length of the CDR3 is 15 residues. The V and J ends lost 5 bases and 0 bases respectively, with 11 bases between them. CDR3 amino acids: CASSRGGVSNQPQHF. The CDR3 DNA is TGTGCCAGCAGTAGGGGGGGGGTTAGCAATCAGCCCCAGCATTTT.

V usage is TRBV7-2 and J usage is TRBJ2-3; 9 bases line up with TRBD2. The CDR3 sequence is 13 residues long. The J segment lost 3 bases and the V segment lost 5 bases, leaving 0 bases of the junction unmatched. In germline, CDR1 is SGHTA, CDR2 FQGNSA. The CDR3 here is CASSAGGTDTQYF. CDR3 sequence (DNA): TGTGCCAGCAGCGCGGGGGGGACAGATACGCAGTATTTT.

The genes are TRBV2 and TRBJ1-1; no definite D call. Per germline, CDR1 SNHLY and CDR2 FYNNEI. Trimming removed 5 bases from V and 0 bases from J, with 7 bases in between. The CDR3 is 13 residues long. The CDR3 region is CASSRDLNTEAFF. The CDR3 coding sequence is TGTGCCAGCAGTCGGGATCTGAACACTGAAGCTTTCTTT.

The V and J genes are TRBV5-1 and TRBJ2-1; TRBD2 aligns across 8 bases. The CDR3 consists of 16 residues. The V gene's germline CDR1 is SGHRS and CDR2 YFSETQ. With V trimmed by 3 bases and J by 5 bases, 10 bases remained unmatched. CDR3 sequence reads: CASSSGLAPYNNEQFF. Written as DNA, the CDR3 is TGCGCCAGCAGCTCAGGACTAGCTCCGTACAACAATGAGCAGTTCTTC.

The V and J genes are TRBV18 and TRBJ1-1; D is possibly TRBD1 (6 bases). The V gene lost 3 bases and the J gene lost 2 bases, with 10 bases spanning the gap. CDR3 size: 14 residues. The germline CDR1 and CDR2 sequences are KGHSH and LQKENI. The CDR3 DNA sequence: TGTGCCAGCTCACCCGACAGGACCAACACTGAAGCTTTCTTT. Protein sequence: CASSPDRTNTEAFF.

The rearrangement uses TRBV19 and TRBJ2-7; 8 bases agree with TRBD1. The CDR3 contains 16 residues. Germline V gene lookup returns CDR1 LNHDA and CDR2 SQIVND (reference sequence). Trimming removed 4 bases from V and 2 bases from J; junction bases left unmatched: 10. The CDR3 is CASSTQRQGRTYEQYF. CDR3 sequence (DNA): TGTGCCAGTAGTACCCAACGACAGGGGAGAACCTACGAGCAGTACTTC.

This clone was observed a handful of times. The genes are TRBV6-1 and TRBJ1-5, with 7 bases identical to TRBD1. Looked up from germline, CDR1 is MNHNS and CDR2 is SASEGT. The ends lost 3 bases at V and 0 bases at J; junction bases unmatched: 11. This CDR3 comprises 18 residues. The CDR3 DNA reads TGTGCCAGCAGTGAGAACCCGGGGACAGAGTATAGCAATCAGCCCCAGCATTTT. Translated: CASSENPGTEYSNQPQHF.

The gene calls are TRBV11-2 and TRBJ2-2; tentatively, D is TRBD2 (5 bases). Germline V lookup: CDR1 SGHAT, CDR2 FQNNGV. V lost 3 bases to trimming and J lost 8 bases, with 13 bases between them. The CDR3 sequence is 14 residues long. The CDR3, as DNA: TGTGCCAGCAGCTTCCTACTAGGTTCGGGGGAGCTGTTTTTT. This encodes CASSFLLGSGELFF.

This clone is a singleton in its sample. The chain carries TRBV6-6 and TRBJ2-2; possibly TRBD2 for D (6 bases). V lost 8 bases to trimming and J lost 4 bases, with 11 bases between them. Germline lookup yields CDR1 MNHNY and CDR2 SVGAGI (reference sequence). The CDR3 runs to 13 residues. The CDR3 sequence: CASRESGTGELFF. The CDR3, as DNA: TGTGCCAGCCGGGAGTCCGGCACCGGGGAGCTGTTTTTT.

The chain links TRBV15 to TRBJ2-7, with TRBD1 identical over 7 bases. V lost 5 bases, J lost 4 bases, and 5 bases stayed unmatched. In germline, CDR1 is LNHNV, CDR2 YYDKDF (reference sequence). CDR3 length equals 13 residues. CDR3 amino acids: CATSSSQGYEQYF. CDR3 nucleotide sequence: TGTGCCACCAGCTCCTCACAGGGGTACGAGCAGTACTTC.

V and J are TRBV7-8 and TRBJ2-7; maybe TRBD2 (6 bases). The CDR3 is 15 residues long. Germline V gene lookup returns CDR1 SGHVS and CDR2 FQNEAQ. V was cut by 1 base and J by 5 bases, with 15 bases left in between. The CDR3 sequence: CASSLVGSGMDEQYF. The CDR3 nucleotides read TGTGCCAGCAGCTTAGTGGGTAGCGGCATGGACGAGCAGTACTTC.

V gene TRBV2 combines with J gene TRBJ2-2; 9 bases match TRBD2. Per germline, CDR1 SNHLY and CDR2 FYNNEI. The J segment lost 0 bases and the V segment lost 5 bases, leaving 1 base of the junction unmatched. The CDR3 is 15 residues long. CDR3 nucleotides: TGTGCCAGCAGTCAGCGGGGGGCGAACACCGGGGAGCTGTTTTTT. It codes for CASSQRGANTGELFF.

This clone is a singleton in its sample. The rearrangement joins TRBV6-5 to TRBJ1-1; D uncertain. The V end was cut by 6 bases, the J end by 0 bases, with 8 bases between. The CDR3 loop spans 13 amino acids. CDR1 and CDR2 from the germline V gene are MNHEY and SVGAGI. CDR3 DNA sequence: TGTGCCAGCAGCTCCTATATGAACACTGAAGCTTTCTTT. This encodes CASSSYMNTEAFF.

The chain joins TRBV2 to TRBJ2-3; a possible D gene is TRBD2 (6 bases). The CDR3 has 16 residues. V gave up 0 bases and J gave up 6 bases, with 16 bases separating them. Germline CDR1 SNHLY, CDR2 FYNNEI. CDR3 protein: CASSEALSSVRDTQYF. As DNA, the CDR3 is TGTGCCAGCAGTGAAGCGCTCTCTAGCGTTAGGGATACGCAGTATTTT.

V usage is TRBV6-1 and J usage is TRBJ2-7; 12 bases map to TRBD2. Germline V gives CDR1 MNHNS, CDR2 SASEGT. The CDR3 totals 17 residues. Trimming cost V 2 bases and J 1 base; bases outside gene matches: 6. CDR3 bases: TGTGCCAGCAGTGAACCGGCCGGACTAGCGGGATCCTACGAGCAGTACTTC. Its protein is CASSEPAGLAGSYEQYF.

This clone came up once. This rearrangement joins TRBV7-8 to TRBJ1-5; 7 bases are shared with TRBD1. J gave up 7 bases and V 5 bases, and 8 bases lay outside the gene matches. Per the germline V gene, CDR1 is SGHVS and CDR2 is FQNEAQ. This CDR3 has 14 residues. CDR3 coding DNA: TGTGCCAGCAGCCTTACAGGGGAGAGGCAGCCCCAGCATTTT. As protein: CASSLTGERQPQHF.